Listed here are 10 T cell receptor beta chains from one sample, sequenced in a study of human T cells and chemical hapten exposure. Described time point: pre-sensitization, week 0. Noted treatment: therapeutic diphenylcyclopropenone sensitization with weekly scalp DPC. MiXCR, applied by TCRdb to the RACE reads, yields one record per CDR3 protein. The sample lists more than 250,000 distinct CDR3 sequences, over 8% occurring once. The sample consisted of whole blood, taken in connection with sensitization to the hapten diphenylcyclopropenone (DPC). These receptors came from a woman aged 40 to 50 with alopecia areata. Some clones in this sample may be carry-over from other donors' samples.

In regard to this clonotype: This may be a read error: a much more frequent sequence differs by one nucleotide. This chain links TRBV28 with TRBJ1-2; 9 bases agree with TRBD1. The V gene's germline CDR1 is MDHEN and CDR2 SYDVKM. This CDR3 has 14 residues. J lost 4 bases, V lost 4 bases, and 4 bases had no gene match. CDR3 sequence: CASSSGTGRYGYTF. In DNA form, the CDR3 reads TGTGCCAGCAGTTCCGGGACAGGGCGCTATGGCTACACCTTC.

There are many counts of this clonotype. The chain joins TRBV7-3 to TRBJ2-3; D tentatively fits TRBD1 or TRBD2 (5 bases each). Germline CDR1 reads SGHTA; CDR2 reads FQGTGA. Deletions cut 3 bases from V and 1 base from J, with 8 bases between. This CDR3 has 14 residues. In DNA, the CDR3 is TGTGCCAGCAGCTTTGGGGGACGCACAGATACGCAGTATTTT. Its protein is CASSFGGRTDTQYF.

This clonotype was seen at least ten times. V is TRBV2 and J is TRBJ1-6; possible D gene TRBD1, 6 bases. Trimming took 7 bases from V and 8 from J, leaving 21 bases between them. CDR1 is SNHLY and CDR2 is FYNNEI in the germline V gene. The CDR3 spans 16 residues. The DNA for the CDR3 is TGTGCCAGCAAGGGGGGCCTGGGCCGGGTGGATTCACCCCTCCACTTT. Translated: CASKGGLGRVDSPLHF.

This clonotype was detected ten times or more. In nucleotides, the CDR3 is TGTGCCAGCAGCAAAGGGACTACCCAAGAGACCCAGTACTTC. Amino acid sequence: CASSKGTTQETQYF. The chain recombines TRBV7-6 with TRBJ2-5; TRBD2 agrees at 7 bases. The CDR3 is 14 residues long. V lost 5 bases to trimming and J lost 1 base; unmatched junction nucleotides: 4. The V gene's germline CDR1 is SGHVS and CDR2 FNYEAQ.

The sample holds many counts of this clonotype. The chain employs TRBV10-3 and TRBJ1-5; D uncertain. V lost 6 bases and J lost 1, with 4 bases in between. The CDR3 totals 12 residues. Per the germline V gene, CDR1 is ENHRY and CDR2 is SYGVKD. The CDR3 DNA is TGTGCCATCAGGGACAGCAATCAGCCCCAGCATTTT. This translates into CAIRDSNQPQHF.

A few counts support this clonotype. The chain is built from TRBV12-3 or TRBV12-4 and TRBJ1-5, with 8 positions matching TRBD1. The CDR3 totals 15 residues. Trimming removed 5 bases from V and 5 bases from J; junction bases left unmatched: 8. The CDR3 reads CASSRDRGIDQPQHF. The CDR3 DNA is TGTGCCAGCAGTCGAGACAGGGGCATCGATCAGCCCCAGCATTTT.

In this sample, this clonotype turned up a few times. The CDR3 sequence: CAISADQGGNQPQHF. The CDR3 bases are TGTGCCATCAGTGCAGACCAAGGAGGCAATCAGCCCCAGCATTTT. The rearrangement joins TRBV10-3 to TRBJ1-5; D is ambiguous. V dropped 4 bases and J dropped 2 bases, with 12 bases sitting between them. CDR3 length: 15 amino acids. Germline values: CDR1 ENHRY, CDR2 SYGVKD.

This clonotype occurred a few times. The CDR3 DNA reads TGTGCCAGCAGTTACTCAAACTCACCCCTCCACTTT. Its protein is CASSYSNSPLHF. This chain links TRBV6-5 with TRBJ1-6; D call uncertain. Trimming took 0 bases from V and 10 from J, leaving 4 bases between them. CDR1 is MNHEY, CDR2 SVGAGI, per germline. This CDR3 region has 12 residues.

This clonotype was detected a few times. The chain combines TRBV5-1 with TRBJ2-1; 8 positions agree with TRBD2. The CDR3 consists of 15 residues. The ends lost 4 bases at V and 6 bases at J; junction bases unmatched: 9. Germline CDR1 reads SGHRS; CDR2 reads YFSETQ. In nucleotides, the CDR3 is TGCGCCAGCAGCCCAGGGCTAGCGGGTAGCAATGAGCAGTTCTTC. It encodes CASSPGLAGSNEQFF.

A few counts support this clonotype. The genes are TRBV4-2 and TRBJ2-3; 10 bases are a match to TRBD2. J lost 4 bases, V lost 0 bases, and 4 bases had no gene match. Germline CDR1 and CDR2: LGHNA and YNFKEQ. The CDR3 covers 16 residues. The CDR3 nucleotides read TGTGCCAGCAGCCAAGAGGCTAGCGGGAGAGCAGATACGCAGTATTTT. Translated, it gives CASSQEASGRADTQYF.